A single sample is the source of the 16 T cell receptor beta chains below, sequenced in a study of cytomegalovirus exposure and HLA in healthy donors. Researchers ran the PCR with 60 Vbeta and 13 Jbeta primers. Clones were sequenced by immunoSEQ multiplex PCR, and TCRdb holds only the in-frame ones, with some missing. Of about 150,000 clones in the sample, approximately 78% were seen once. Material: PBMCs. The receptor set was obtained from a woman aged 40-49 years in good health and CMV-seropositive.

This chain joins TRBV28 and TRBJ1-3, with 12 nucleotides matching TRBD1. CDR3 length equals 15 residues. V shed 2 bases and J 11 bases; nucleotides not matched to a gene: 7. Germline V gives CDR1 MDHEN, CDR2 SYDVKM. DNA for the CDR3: TGTGCCAGCAGTTTAGGGACAGGGGGCTTTCGTTCCATATATTTT. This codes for CASSLGTGGFRSIYF.

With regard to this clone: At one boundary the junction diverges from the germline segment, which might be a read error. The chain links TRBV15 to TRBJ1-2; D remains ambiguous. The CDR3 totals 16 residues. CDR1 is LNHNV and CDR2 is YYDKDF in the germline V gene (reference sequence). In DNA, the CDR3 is TGTGCCACCAGCGGAGAGGTAAACAAAGCTAACTATGGCTACACCTTC. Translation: CATSGEVNKANYGYTF. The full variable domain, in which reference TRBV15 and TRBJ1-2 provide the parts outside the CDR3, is DAMVIQNPRYQVTQFGKPVTLSCSQTLNHNVMYWYQQKSSQAPKLLFHYYDKDFNNEADTPDNFQSRRPNTSFCFLDIRSPGLGDTAMYLCATSGEVNKANYGYTFGSGTRLTVV.

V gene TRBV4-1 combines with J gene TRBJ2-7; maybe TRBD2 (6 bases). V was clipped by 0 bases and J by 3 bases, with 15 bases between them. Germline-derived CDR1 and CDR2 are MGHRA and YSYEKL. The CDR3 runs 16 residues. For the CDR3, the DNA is TGCGCCAGCAGCCAAGATTCCAGCGGGTCCTTCTACGAGCAGTACTTC. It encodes CASSQDSSGSFYEQYF.

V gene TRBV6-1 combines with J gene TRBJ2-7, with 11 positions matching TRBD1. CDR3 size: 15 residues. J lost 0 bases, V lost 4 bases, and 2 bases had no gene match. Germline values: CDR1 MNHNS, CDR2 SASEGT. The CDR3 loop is CASSAGTGGSYEQYF. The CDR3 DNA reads TGTGCCAGCAGTGCCGGGACAGGGGGCTCCTACGAGCAGTACTTC.

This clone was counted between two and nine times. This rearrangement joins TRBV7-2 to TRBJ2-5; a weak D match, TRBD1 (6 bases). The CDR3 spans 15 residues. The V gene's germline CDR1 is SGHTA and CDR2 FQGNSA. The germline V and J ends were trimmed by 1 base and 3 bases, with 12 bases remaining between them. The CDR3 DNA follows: TGTGCCAGCAGCTTAGTGGTGGGGGCGAAAGAGACCCAGTACTTC. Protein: CASSLVVGAKETQYF.

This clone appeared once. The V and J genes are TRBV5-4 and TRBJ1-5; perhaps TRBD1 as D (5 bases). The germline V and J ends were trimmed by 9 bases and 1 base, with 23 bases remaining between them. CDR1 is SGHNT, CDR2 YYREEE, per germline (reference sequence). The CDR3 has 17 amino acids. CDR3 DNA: TGTGCCACTTCGAACGGGGGGAACGGGCGGAGCAATCAGCCCCAGCATTTT. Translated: CATSNGGNGRSNQPQHF.

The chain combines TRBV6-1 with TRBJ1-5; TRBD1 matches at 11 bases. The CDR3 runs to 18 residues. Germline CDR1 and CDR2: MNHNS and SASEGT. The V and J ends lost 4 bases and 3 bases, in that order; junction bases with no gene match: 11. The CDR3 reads CASSARDRGALSNQPQHF. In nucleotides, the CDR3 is TGTGCCAGCAGTGCCCGGGACAGGGGGGCCCTCTCCAATCAGCCCCAGCATTTT.

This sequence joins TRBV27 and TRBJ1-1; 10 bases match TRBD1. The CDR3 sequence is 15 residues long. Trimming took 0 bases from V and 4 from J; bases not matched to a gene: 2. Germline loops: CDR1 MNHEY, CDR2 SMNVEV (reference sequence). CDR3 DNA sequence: TGTGCCAGCAGTTTATCGACAGGGGGCAGCACTGAAGCTTTCTTT. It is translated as CASSLSTGGSTEAFF.

The CDR3 is CASSLSGPAEQFF. The CDR3 bases are TGTGCCAGCAGTTTATCGGGGCCAGCTGAGCAGTTCTTC. V is TRBV27 and J is TRBJ2-1; the D gene is possibly TRBD1 (5 bases). The CDR3 sequence is 13 residues long. The germline V gene has CDR1 MNHEY and CDR2 SMNVEV (reference sequence). The germline V and J ends were trimmed by 0 bases and 9 bases, with 9 bases remaining between them.

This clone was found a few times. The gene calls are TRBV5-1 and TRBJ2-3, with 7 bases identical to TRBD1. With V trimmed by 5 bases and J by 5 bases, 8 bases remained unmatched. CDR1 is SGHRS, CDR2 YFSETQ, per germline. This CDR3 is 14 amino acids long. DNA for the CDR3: TGCGCCAGCAGAGATACAGGGGCCCAAGATACGCAGTATTTT. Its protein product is CASRDTGAQDTQYF.

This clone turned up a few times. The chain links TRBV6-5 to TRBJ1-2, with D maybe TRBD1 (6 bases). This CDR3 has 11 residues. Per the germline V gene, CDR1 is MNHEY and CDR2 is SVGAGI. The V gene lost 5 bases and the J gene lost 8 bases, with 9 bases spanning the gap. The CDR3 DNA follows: TGTGCCAGCAGTGAAGGGGGAGGCTACACCTTC. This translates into CASSEGGGYTF.

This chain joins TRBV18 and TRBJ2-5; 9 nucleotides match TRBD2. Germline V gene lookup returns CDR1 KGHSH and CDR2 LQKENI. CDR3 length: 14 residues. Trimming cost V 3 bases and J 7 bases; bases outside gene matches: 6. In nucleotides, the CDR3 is TGTGCCAGCTCACCCGCGGGGGGGCCAGGGACCCAGTACTTC. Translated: CASSPAGGPGTQYF. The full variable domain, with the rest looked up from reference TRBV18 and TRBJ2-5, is NAGVMQNPRHLVRRRGQEARLRCSPMKGHSHVYWYRQLPEEGLKFMVYLQKENIIDESGMPKERFSAEFPKEGPSILRIQQVVRGDSAAYFCASSPAGGPGTQYFGPGTRLLVL.

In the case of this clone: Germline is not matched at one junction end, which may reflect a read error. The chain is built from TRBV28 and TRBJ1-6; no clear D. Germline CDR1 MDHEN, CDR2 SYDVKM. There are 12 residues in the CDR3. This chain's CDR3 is CASSSFNSPLHF. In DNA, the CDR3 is TGTGCCAGCAGTTCCTTTAATTCACCCCTCCACTTT. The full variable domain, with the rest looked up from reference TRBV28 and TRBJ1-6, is DVKVTQSSRYLVKRTGEKVFLECVQDMDHENMFWYRQDPGLGLRLIYFSYDVKMKEKGDIPEGYSVSREKKERFSLILESASTNQTSMYLCASSSFNSPLHFGNGTRLTVT.

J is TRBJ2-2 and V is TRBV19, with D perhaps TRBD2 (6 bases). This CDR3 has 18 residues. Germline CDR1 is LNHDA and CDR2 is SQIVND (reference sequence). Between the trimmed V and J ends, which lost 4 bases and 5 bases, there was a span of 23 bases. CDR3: CASSTRDGRIGGTGELFF. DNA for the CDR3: TGTGCCAGTAGTACGAGGGACGGCCGGATTGGGGGGACCGGGGAGCTGTTTTTT.

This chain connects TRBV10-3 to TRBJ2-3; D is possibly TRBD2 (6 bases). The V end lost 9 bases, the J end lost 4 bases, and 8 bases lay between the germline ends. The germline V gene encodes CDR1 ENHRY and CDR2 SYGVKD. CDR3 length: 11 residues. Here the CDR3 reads CAIRGADTQYF. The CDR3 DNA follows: TGTGCCATTCGCGGGGCAGATACGCAGTATTTT.

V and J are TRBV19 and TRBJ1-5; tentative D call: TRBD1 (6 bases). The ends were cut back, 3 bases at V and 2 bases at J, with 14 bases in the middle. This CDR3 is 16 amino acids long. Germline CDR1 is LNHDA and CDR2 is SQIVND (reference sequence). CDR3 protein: CASSMRGGWGNQPQHF. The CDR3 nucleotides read TGTGCCAGTAGTATGAGGGGGGGCTGGGGCAATCAGCCCCAGCATTTT.